The source of this T cell receptor beta chain is a study of shared clonotypes between healthy human individuals. The CD4+ fraction was divided into a CD45RA+ naive subset and a CD45RA-negative memory subset. The CDR3 spans 16 residues. V was cut by 5 bases and J by 0 bases, with 15 bases left in between. Germline lookup yields CDR1 SEHNR and CDR2 FQNEAQ (reference sequence). The assay was immunoSEQ multiplex PCR, and TCRdb's table has in-frame clones only and misses some. The sample holds about 1.1 million clones, approximately 80% seen once. This clone showed up many times. Sequencing was performed on memory CD4+ T cells from PBMCs. The sample's subset: CD45RA-negative fraction. The receptor's source is a man younger than 30 in good health. Some clones in this sample may be carry-over from other donors' samples. The gene calls are TRBV7-9 and TRBJ2-3; D call uncertain. The CDR3 loop is CASSLGLRHSTDTQYF. The DNA for the CDR3 is TGTGCCAGCAGCCTAGGTCTGCGGCACAGCACAGATACGCAGTATTTT.